This T cell receptor beta chain was captured in a study of blood T cell repertoires in COVID-19. Study as a whole: Specimens from acute and convalescent COVID-19 originated in the United States, Italy and Spain. Sample material is recorded as cDNA or gDNA derived from T cells, B-cell-depleted T cells, or PBMCs.

For recovered donors of Cohort 3, there were two negative PCRs, clearance, or symptom resolution. In the source study's methods: Counts of nucleated cells, estimated from reference gene primer amplification, were obtained. Repertoires were generated with immunoSEQ multiplex PCR, while TCRdb's copy carries only in-frame clones and drops some. D and trimming were read from the DNA, whereas the V and J calls and clone size are those reported in that table. The table has around 250,000 clones, about 86% seen once. This clone appeared a single time. The receptor was derived from a man aged 50-59 years who had recovered from COVID-19. What was sequenced was PBMCs or T cells enriched from blood (not recorded which).

The CDR3 nucleotides read TGTGCCACCAGTGCTCTAAGACAGATGGGCCATCAGCCCCAGCATTTT. It specifies CATSALRQMGHQPQHF. The V call is TRBV24-1, the J call TRBJ1-5; D perhaps matches TRBD1 (5 bases). The CDR3 length is 16 residues. Germline-derived CDR1 and CDR2 are KGHDR and SFDVKD. V shed 5 bases and J shed 5 bases, with 18 bases lying between them.